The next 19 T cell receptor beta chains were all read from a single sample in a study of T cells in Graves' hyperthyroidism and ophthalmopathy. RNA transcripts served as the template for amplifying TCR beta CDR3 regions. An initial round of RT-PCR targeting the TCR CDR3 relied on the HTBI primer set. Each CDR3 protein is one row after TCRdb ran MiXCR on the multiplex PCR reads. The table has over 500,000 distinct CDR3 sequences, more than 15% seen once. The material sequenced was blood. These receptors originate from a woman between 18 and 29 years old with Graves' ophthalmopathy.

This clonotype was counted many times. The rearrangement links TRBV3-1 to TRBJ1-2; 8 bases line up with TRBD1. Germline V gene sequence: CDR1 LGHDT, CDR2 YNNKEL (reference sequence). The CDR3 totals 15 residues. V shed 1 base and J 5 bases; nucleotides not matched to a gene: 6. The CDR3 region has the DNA TGTGCCAGCAGCCAAGGGGCCAGGGGGCAGTATGGCTACACCTTC. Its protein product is CASSQGARGQYGYTF.

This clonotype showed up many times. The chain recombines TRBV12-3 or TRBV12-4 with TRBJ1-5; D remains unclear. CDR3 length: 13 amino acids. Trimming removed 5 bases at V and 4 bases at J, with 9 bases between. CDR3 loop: CASSRSANQPQHF. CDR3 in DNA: TGTGCCAGCAGTAGATCGGCTAATCAGCCCCAGCATTTT.

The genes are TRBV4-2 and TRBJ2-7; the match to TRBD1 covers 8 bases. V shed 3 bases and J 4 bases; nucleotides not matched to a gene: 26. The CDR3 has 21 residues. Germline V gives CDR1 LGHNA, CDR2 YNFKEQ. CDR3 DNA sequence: TGTGCCAGCAGCCAGATCCCACCCTCGAACGTTAGACAGGGGAAGATTTACGAGCAGTACTTC. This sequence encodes CASSQIPPSNVRQGKIYEQYF.

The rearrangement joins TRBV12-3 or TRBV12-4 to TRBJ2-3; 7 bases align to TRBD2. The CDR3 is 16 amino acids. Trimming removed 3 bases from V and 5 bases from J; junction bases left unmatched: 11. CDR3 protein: CASSLLLGGGGDTQYF. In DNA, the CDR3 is TGTGCCAGCAGTTTGTTACTAGGCGGGGGAGGAGATACGCAGTATTTT.

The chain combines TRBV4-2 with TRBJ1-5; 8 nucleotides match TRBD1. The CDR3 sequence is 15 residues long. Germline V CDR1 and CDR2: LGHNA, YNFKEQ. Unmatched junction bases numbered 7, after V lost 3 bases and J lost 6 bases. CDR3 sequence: CASSQETGGSQPQHF. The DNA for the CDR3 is TGTGCCAGCAGCCAGGAAACAGGGGGAAGTCAGCCCCAGCATTTT.

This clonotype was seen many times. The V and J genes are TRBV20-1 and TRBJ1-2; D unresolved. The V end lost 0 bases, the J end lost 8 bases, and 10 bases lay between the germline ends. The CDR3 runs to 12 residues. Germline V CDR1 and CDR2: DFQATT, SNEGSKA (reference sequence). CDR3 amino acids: CSARERQSGYTF. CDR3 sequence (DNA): TGCAGTGCTAGAGAGAGGCAGTCCGGCTACACCTTC.

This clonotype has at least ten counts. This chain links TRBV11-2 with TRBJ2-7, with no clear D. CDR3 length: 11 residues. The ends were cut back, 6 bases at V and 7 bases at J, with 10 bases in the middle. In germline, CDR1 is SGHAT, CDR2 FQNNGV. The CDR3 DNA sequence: TGTGCCAGCAGATCCCCCTGGGAGCAGTACTTC. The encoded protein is CASRSPWEQYF.

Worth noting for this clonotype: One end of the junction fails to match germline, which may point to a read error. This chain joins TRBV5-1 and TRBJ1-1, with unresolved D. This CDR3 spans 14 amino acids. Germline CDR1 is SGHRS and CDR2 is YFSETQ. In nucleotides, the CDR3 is TGCGCCAGCAGCTTGGGGGGAGTGAACACTGAAGTTTTCTTT. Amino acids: CASSLGGVNTEVFF.

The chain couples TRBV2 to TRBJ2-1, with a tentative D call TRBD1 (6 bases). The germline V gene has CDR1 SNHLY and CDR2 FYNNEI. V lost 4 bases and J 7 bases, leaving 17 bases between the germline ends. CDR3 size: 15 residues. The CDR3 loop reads CASSGAGVSGNEQFF. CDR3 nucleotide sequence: TGTGCCAGCAGTGGGGCAGGGGTCTCCGGGAATGAGCAGTTCTTC.

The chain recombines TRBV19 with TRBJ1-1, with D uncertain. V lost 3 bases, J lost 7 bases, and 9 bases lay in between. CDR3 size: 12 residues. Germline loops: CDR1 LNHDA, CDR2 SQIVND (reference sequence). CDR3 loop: CASSIFGFEAFF. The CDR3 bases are TGTGCCAGTAGTATTTTCGGATTTGAAGCTTTCTTT.

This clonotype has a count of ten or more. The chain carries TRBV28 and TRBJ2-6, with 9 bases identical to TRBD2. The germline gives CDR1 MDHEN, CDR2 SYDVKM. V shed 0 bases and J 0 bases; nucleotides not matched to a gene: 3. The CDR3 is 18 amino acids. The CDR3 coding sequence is TGTGCCAGCAGTTTATGGTCTAGCGGGGACTCTGGGGCCAACGTCCTGACTTTC. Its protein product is CASSLWSSGDSGANVLTF. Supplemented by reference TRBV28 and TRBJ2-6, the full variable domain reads DVKVTQSSRYLVKRTGEKVFLECVQDMDHENMFWYRQDPGLGLRLIYFSYDVKMKEKGDIPEGYSVSREKKERFSLILESASTNQTSMYLCASSLWSSGDSGANVLTFGAGSRLTVL.

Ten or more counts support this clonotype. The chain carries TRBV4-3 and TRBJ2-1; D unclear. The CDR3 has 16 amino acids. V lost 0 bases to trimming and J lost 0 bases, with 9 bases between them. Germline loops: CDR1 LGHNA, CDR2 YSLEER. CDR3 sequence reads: CASSQEGQRSYNEQFF. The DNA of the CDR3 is TGCGCCAGCAGCCAAGAGGGTCAGCGCTCCTACAATGAGCAGTTCTTC.

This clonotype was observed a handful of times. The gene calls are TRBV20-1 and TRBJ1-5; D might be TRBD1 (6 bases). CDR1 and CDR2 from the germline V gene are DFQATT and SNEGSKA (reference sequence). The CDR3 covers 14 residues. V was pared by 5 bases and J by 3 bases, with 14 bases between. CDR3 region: CSAARTAYNQPQHF. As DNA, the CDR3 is TGCAGTGCTGCAAGGACAGCTTACAATCAGCCCCAGCATTTT.

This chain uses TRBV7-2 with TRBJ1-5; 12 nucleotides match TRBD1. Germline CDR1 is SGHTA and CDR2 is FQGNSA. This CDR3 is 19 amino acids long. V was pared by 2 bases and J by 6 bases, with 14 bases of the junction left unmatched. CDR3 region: CASSLIPVYRDRGLQPQHF. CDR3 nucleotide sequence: TGTGCCAGCAGCTTAATACCGGTATACCGGGACAGGGGGCTTCAGCCCCAGCATTTT.

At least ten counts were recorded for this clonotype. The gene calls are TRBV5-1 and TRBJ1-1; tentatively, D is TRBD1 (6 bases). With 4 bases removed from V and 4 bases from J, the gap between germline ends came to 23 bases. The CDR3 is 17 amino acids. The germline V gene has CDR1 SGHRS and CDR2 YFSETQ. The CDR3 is CASSLWRGGRRGTEAFF. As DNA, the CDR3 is TGCGCCAGCAGCCTCTGGAGGGGGGGGCGCAGAGGCACTGAAGCTTTCTTT.

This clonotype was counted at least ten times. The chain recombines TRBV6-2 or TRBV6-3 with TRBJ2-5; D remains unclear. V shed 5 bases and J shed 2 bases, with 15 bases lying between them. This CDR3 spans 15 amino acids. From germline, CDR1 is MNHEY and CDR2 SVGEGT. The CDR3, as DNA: TGTGCCAGCAGTCTCAAGGGCCCTGCACAAGAGACCCAGTACTTC. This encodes CASSLKGPAQETQYF.

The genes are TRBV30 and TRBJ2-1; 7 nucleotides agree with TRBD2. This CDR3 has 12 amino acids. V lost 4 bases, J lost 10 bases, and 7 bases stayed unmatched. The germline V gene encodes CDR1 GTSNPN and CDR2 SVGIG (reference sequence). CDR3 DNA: TGTGCCTGGACCACGGGGGGACGGGAGCAGTTCTTC. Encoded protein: CAWTTGGREQFF.

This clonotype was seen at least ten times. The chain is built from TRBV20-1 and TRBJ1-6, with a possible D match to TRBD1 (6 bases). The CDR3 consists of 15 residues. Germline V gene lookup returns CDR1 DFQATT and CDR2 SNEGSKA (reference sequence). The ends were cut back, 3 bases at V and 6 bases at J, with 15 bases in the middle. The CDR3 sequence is CSASVAGHINSPLHF. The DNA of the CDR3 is TGCAGTGCTAGCGTGGCGGGACACATTAATTCACCCCTCCACTTT.

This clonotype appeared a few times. The CDR3 sequence: CASSRNPRSYNEQFF. The CDR3 DNA follows: TGTGCCAGCAGTCGAAACCCGCGGAGCTACAATGAGCAGTTCTTC. The V and J genes are TRBV12-3 or TRBV12-4 and TRBJ2-1; D unclear. The CDR3 loop spans 15 amino acids. V lost 5 bases and J lost 3, with 14 bases in between.